This T cell receptor (beta chain) comes out of a study of vaccination and CD4 T cells after COVID-19. Looking at the study overall: Under 10 convalescent cases were mild and one was severe, and all had been SARS-CoV-2 positive by nasal swab PCR. Post-COVID sampling occurred a median roughly 100 days after diagnosis (range 35 to 161). Investigators stimulated cells with overlapping spike peptides drawn from SARS-CoV-2, HCoV-NL63, HCoV-OC43 and HCoV-229E.

CDR1 and CDR2 from the germline V gene are MDHEN and SYDVKM. The trim removed 2 bases at V and 9 bases at J, leaving 11 bases unmatched. The CDR3 spans 16 residues. Time point noted: late sampling 161 to 241 days after vaccination in a few convalescent patients. Described treatment: roughly ten-day PBMC culture with coronavirus spike peptide pools or control peptides (ViraFEST assay). About this clonotype itself: What it binds is unknown.

Researchers used the Oncomine TCR Beta short-read assay to sequence DNA from cultured CD4+ T cells. TCRdb re-called the PCR reads through MiXCR, storing one row per CDR3 protein. The top ten clones hold roughly 9.6% of a sample with approximately 22,000 distinct CDR3 sequences, roughly 40% of them seen once. This TCR derives from a human donor who had recovered from COVID-19. The V and J genes are TRBV28 and TRBJ2-1; 9 bases match TRBD2. The starting material was CD4+ T cells from blood, cultured in vitro, obtained about 7 months after SARS-CoV-2 vaccination. The CDR3 spells CASSLEGGRAFPEQFF. CDR3 sequence (DNA): TGTGCCAGCAGTTTAGAGGGCGGGAGGGCCTTCCCTGAGCAGTTCTTC.